Listed below are T cell receptor beta chains from one sample, sequenced in a study of T cells in tumors after PD-1 blockade. Method: immunoSEQ multiplex PCR; TCRdb's copy keeps in-frame clones and lacks some. This table holds 45,000 to 50,000 clones, 70% to 85% found once. The specimen comprised PBMCs, sampled before anti-PD-1 therapy. These receptor sequences come from a human donor with advanced basal cell or squamous cell carcinoma (not recorded which). The CDR3 runs from the conserved cysteine through the conserved F or W. D genes are given only for firm matches. Clone size is stated in some rows and not others, as once, few, many or a class when expanded.

TRBD2	TRBV6-6	TRBJ2-5	-	TGTGCCAGCAGCTCGGGACTAGCGGGAGTTCTGACCCAGTACTTC	CASSSGLAGVLTQYF
-	TRBV20-1	TRBJ1-6	-	TGCAGTGCTAGAGGTCGTTCCCTCCACTTT	CSARGRSLHF
-	TRBV7-6	TRBJ2-1	-	TGTGCCAGCAGCAGCCTAGGGGGGAAGAGTTACAATGAGCAGTTCTTC	CASSSLGGKSYNEQFF
TRBD1	TRBV18	TRBJ1-1	-	TGTGCCAGCTCACTCAGGACAGGAGAACAGAACACTGAAGCTTTCTTT	CASSLRTGEQNTEAFF
TRBD1	TRBV9	TRBJ1-6	-	TGTGCCAGCAGCGTAGGAGGGGGCGGGACAGTCAATTCACCCCTCCACTTT	CASSVGGGGTVNSPLHF
-	TRBV18	TRBJ1-2	-	TGTGCCAGCTCACCCGATGTGAGGGGCGACTATGGCTACACCTTC	CASSPDVRGDYGYTF
TRBD2	TRBV11-1	TRBJ2-3	-	TGTGCCAGCAGCCGGACGGGGGGGTCAGGAGATACGCAGTATTTT	CASSRTGGSGDTQYF
-	TRBV9	TRBJ2-3	-	TGTGCCAGCAGCGTAAGAGAAGTAGCCACAGATACGCAGTATTTT	CASSVREVATDTQYF
TRBD2	TRBV6-5	TRBJ2-1	-	TGTGCCAGCAGTAGCAAGGCTAGCGGGAGAAATGAGCAGTTCTTC	CASSSKASGRNEQFF
TRBD1	TRBV12-3/TRBV12-4	TRBJ1-1	-	TGTGCCAGCAGCTATGGGACAGAGGGTGAAGCTTTCTTT	CASSYGTEGEAFF
-	TRBV7-8	TRBJ1-1	medium-sized	TGTGCCAGCAGCTTATTGGAGGGGAACACTGAAGCTTTCTTT	CASSLLEGNTEAFF
-	TRBV19	TRBJ1-2	-	TGTGCCAGCTCGGACAGATTCTATGGCTACACCTTC	CASSDRFYGYTF
-	TRBV29-1	TRBJ2-1	-	TGCAGCGTTGACGAGATCGGCCCCAATGAGCAGTTCTTC	CSVDEIGPNEQFF
TRBD1	TRBV6-6	TRBJ1-2	-	TGTGCCAGCAGTTACGGGCAGGGGGTAGACTATGGCTACACCTTC	CASSYGQGVDYGYTF
-	TRBV3-1/TRBV3-2	TRBJ1-3	-	TGTGCCAGCAGCCCCGGGGGAGGGTACGGAAACACCATATATTTT	CASSPGGGYGNTIYF
TRBD2	TRBV7-2	TRBJ2-1	-	TGTGCCAGCAGCTTAGCCCGGGGACTAGCGGCCTACAATGAGCAGTTCTTC	CASSLARGLAAYNEQFF
-	TRBV29-1	TRBJ1-1	few	TGCAGCGTTCGGGCGGGCAACCTAGCTTTCTTT	CSVRAGNLAFF
-	TRBV24-1	TRBJ2-5	-	TGTGCCACCAGTTCAGGCAGCCTTCAAGAGACCCAGTACTTC	CATSSGSLQETQYF
TRBD1	TRBV6-1	TRBJ2-7	-	TGTGCCAGCAGTGAAGCGTGGACAGGGGGCGAGCAGTACTTC	CASSEAWTGGEQYF
-	TRBV11-3	TRBJ2-7	-	TGTGCCAGCAGCTCCTCATCCCTAAACGAGCAGTACTTC	CASSSSSLNEQYF
-	TRBV28	TRBJ2-7	-	TGTGCCAGCAGTTTTGCAGAGGGGGTCTACGAGCAGTACTTC	CASSFAEGVYEQYF
-	TRBV2	TRBJ2-7	-	TGTGCCAGCAACCTCGAAGAGACAGAAGTGAGCTCCTACGAGCAGTACTTC	CASNLEETEVSSYEQYF
-	TRBV18	TRBJ2-2	-	TGTGCCAGCTCACCGGTTGAAGGGGAGCTGTTTTTT	CASSPVEGELFF
-	TRBV3-1/TRBV3-2	TRBJ1-2	-	TGTGCCAGCAGCATAGGACAGTATGGCTACACCTTC	CASSIGQYGYTF
-	TRBV2	TRBJ2-2	once	TGTGCCAGCAGTGAAGGGTCAGACACCGGGGAGCTGTTTTTT	CASSEGSDTGELFF
TRBD2	TRBV9	TRBJ2-2	-	TGTGCCCGCAGCGTAGACGGGGGGGCCGCCGGGGAGCTGTTTTTT	CARSVDGGAAGELFF
-	TRBV13	TRBJ2-7	-	TGTGCCAGCAGCCCCCGGACAGAAGAGCAGTACTTC	CASSPRTEEQYF
TRBD1	TRBV6-6	TRBJ2-1	-	TGTGCCAGCAGTTACGGGGGGGACAGGGGGCATGGTGAGCAGTTCTTC	CASSYGGDRGHGEQFF